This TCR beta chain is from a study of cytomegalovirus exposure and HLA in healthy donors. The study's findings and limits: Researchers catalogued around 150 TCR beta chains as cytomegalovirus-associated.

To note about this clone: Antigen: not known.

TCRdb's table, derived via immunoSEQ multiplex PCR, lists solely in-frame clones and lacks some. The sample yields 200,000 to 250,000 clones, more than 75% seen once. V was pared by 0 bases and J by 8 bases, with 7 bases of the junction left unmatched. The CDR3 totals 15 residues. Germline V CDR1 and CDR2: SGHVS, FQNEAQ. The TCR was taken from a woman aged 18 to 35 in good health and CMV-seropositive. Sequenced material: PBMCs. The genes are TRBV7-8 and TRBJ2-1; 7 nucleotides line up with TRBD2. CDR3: CASSLAGGPLHEQFF. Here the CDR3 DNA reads TGTGCCAGCAGCTTAGCGGGAGGGCCTCTACATGAGCAGTTCTTC.